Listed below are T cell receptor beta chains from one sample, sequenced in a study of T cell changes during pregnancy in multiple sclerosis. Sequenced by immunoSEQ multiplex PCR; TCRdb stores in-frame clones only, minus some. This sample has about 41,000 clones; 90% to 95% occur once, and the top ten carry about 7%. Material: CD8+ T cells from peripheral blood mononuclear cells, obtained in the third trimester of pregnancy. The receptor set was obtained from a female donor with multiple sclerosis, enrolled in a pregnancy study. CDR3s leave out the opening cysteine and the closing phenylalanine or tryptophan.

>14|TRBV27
ASSLSPGVPNTEAF
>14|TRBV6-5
ASSYTNLAGANEQY
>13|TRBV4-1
ASSLRVGDYYEQY
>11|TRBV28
ASSRTSGYEQY
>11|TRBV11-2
ASSPGQSYEQY
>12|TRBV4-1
ASSQEADTGELF
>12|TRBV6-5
ASSFSGGSYGYT
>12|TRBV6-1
ASSEMPGGSPLH
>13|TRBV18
ASSPPFSASYGYT
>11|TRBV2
ASSEGSAGSYT
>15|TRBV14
ASSQQTGTGVYGEQY
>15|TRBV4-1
ASSQAHSGRDTDTQY
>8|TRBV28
ASSLNEQF
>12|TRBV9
ASSVGGSTDTQY
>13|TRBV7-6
ASSPALKSTDTQY
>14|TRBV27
ASSSSLGDRGYEQY